A selection of T cell receptor beta chains follows, all from one sample in a study of blood T cell repertoires in COVID-19. The table came from immunoSEQ multiplex PCR; TCRdb's copy has only in-frame clones and leaves some out. The profile shows 120,000 to 150,000 clones, roughly four fifths of them singletons. Sequencing was done on a sample of peripheral blood. The source is a human donor in a cohort sampled during active COVID-19. CDR3s include the opening cysteine and the closing phenylalanine or tryptophan. The order of the fields is clone size, V gene, J gene, D gene, CDR3 protein, CDR3 DNA. D genes are given only for firm matches. Rows give clone size only sometimes, using once, few, many, or a class for an expanded clone.

>-|TRBV11-3|TRBJ2-2|TRBD1
CASSLRDRGRTGELFF
TGTGCCAGCAGCTTGAGGGACAGGGGGAGGACCGGGGAGCTGTTTTTT
>-|TRBV5-4|TRBJ2-6|-
CASRTGGSGANVLTF
TGTGCCAGCAGAACCGGGGGCTCTGGGGCCAACGTCCTGACTTTC
>-|TRBV19|TRBJ2-7|TRBD1
CATRTGGTYEQYF
TGTGCCACTAGGACAGGGGGCACCTACGAGCAGTACTTC
>-|TRBV5-4|TRBJ1-1|-
CASSLSEGREAFF
TGTGCCAGCAGCTTGTCCGAGGGAAGAGAGGCTTTCTTT
>-|TRBV7-6|TRBJ2-7|TRBD1
CASSQPRQGPSEQYF
TGTGCCAGCAGCCAGCCACGACAGGGTCCCTCCGAGCAGTACTTC
>-|TRBV19|TRBJ1-3|-
CASSNPYRRVAGNTIYF
TGTGCCAGTAGTAACCCCTACCGACGGGTGGCTGGAAACACCATATATTTT
>-|TRBV28|TRBJ1-1|-
CASRRTAEAFF
TGTGCCAGCAGACGGACAGCTGAAGCTTTCTTT
>-|TRBV2|TRBJ2-2|TRBD1
CASSDRTGSGELFF
TGTGCCAGCAGTGATCGGACAGGGTCCGGGGAGCTGTTTTTT
>few|TRBV4-3|TRBJ2-1|-
CASSQAATAYNEQFF
TGCGCCAGCAGCCAAGCGGCGACAGCTTACAATGAGCAGTTCTTC
>once|TRBV9|TRBJ2-1|TRBD2
CASSRRLAGGWSSYNEQFF
TGTGCCAGCAGCAGGCGCCTAGCGGGGGGTTGGAGCTCCTACAATGAGCAGTTCTTC
>-|TRBV4-3|TRBJ2-7|-
CASSQEVGAPTYEQYF
TGCGCCAGCAGCCAAGAGGTGGGGGCACCGACCTACGAGCAGTACTTC
>-|TRBV28|TRBJ2-7|TRBD2
CASSGTAGGSYEQYF
TGTGCCAGCAGCGGAACAGCGGGGGGATCCTACGAGCAGTACTTC
>-|TRBV5-4|TRBJ2-7|-
CASSRGSRRSSYEQYF
TGTGCCAGCAGCCGCGGGTCGAGGCGGAGCTCCTACGAGCAGTACTTC
>-|TRBV5-1|TRBJ2-7|-
CASSLNSKYEQYF
TGCGCCAGCAGCTTGAACAGTAAATACGAGCAGTACTTC
>-|TRBV28|TRBJ1-2|-
CASSPPTGNWNYGYTF
TGTGCCAGCAGCCCCCCCACAGGGAATTGGAACTATGGCTACACCTTC
>once|TRBV5-1|TRBJ2-1|TRBD1
CATGKTGGSGEQFF
TGCGCCACCGGAAAGACAGGGGGCTCGGGTGAGCAGTTCTTC
>few|TRBV25-1|TRBJ2-3|-
CASSDQAGGTDTQYF
TGTGCCAGCAGTGATCAGGCAGGTGGCACAGATACGCAGTATTTT
>-|TRBV5-1|TRBJ1-6|TRBD1
CASSSGQGGGSPLHF
TGCGCCAGCAGCTCAGGACAGGGCGGTGGATCACCCCTCCACTTT
>once|TRBV28|TRBJ2-7|TRBD1
CASSVRDSIRYEQYF
TGTGCCAGCAGTGTCCGGGACAGCATCCGTTACGAGCAGTACTTC
>once|TRBV18|TRBJ2-5|-
CASSPLGTPRKETQYF
TGTGCCAGCTCACCACTCGGGACTCCGAGGAAGGAGACCCAGTACTTC